A single T cell receptor beta chain is shown here with its context. What it recognizes is unknown. This CDR3 is built from 14 residues. Trimming took off 6 bases at V and 2 bases at J, with 12 bases between the two ends. CDR1 and CDR2 (germline): MNHNY, SVGAGI (reference sequence). The data are from a study of cytomegalovirus exposure and HLA in healthy donors. Study conclusions and caveats: The authors confirmed in vitro that a few CMV-associated chains were specific for CMV antigens. Rarity marked most TCR sequences, yet some public TCRs occurred in many donors. Some TCR beta chains (around 180 of them) were listed as cytomegalovirus-associated.

Some clones are missing from TCRdb's copy, which holds only in-frame ones; the method was immunoSEQ multiplex PCR. The sample consists of a few hundred thousand clones, about nine tenths of them appearing once. The donors formed part of the roughly 120-subject validation cohort, distinct from the approximately 630-subject first cohort. The origin of this receptor is a woman under 30 in good health and CMV-seronegative. The rearrangement links TRBV6-6 to TRBJ2-3, with a possible D match to TRBD2 (7 bases). Sequencing was performed on PBMCs. CDR3 coding DNA: TGTGCCAGCAGACCCGGGGGGCCCACAGATACGCAGTATTTT. The encoded protein is CASRPGGPTDTQYF.